This T cell receptor beta chain was captured in a study of post-analysis software for immune sequencing data. Researchers reported that TCR beta cDNA libraries carried unique molecular identifiers. TCRdb passed the PCR reads through MiXCR, listing each CDR3 protein once. The sample lists some 690,000 distinct CDR3 sequences, around 27% occurring once. The germline V gene has CDR1 SNHLY and CDR2 FYNNEI. This CDR3 has 14 amino acids. V lost 7 bases and J lost 7; bases outside the gene matches: 5. Turning to this clonotype: The antigen remains undetermined.

The study's findings and limits: There was significantly lower normalized Chao1 diversity in multiple sclerosis patients than in controls. The authors found that F measure strongly co-clustered same-batch samples. Included in a set of a few TRBV segments more frequent in patients than controls were TRBV5-6, TRBV5-1 and TRBV20-1.

Sequencing used blood. This clonotype was sampled from a girl aged 5-17 years with multiple sclerosis. The rearrangement links TRBV2 to TRBJ1-4; 11 bases are a match to TRBD1. The CDR3, as DNA: TGTGCCAGCACCCTCGGGACAGGGGGTGAAAAACTGTTTTTT. Its translation: CASTLGTGGEKLFF.